The 11 T cell receptor beta chains given below trace back to one sample, sequenced in a study of T cells in Graves' hyperthyroidism and ophthalmopathy. The TCR beta CDR3 regions underwent amplification using RNA transcripts as the source. First-round RT-PCR with HTBI primers amplified the TCR CDR3 region. TCRdb processed the multiplex PCR reads anew with MiXCR; each CDR3 protein has one entry. The sample shows about 570,000 distinct CDR3 sequences, under 60% of them seen only once. Sequenced material: peripheral blood or thyroid tissue (not recorded which). Receptor source: an adult woman with Graves' disease, either hyperthyroidism or ophthalmopathy (not recorded which).

The chain employs TRBV12-3 or TRBV12-4 and TRBJ2-2; D may be TRBD1 (5 bases). Trimming removed 10 bases from V and 3 bases from J, with 9 bases in between. The CDR3 sequence is 12 residues long. The CDR3 nucleotides are TGTGCCAACAGGAGCTACACCGGGGAGCTGTTTTTT. It encodes CANRSYTGELFF.

This clonotype was seen at least ten times. This sequence joins TRBV3-1 and TRBJ2-7; 7 nucleotides agree with TRBD2. Germline V gene sequence: CDR1 LGHDT, CDR2 YNNKEL (reference sequence). Trimming cost V 3 bases and J 3 bases; bases outside gene matches: 5. The CDR3 totals 14 residues. This CDR3 reads CASSHPGGNYEQYF. The CDR3 DNA reads TGTGCCAGCAGCCACCCCGGGGGGAACTACGAGCAGTACTTC.

The V gene is TRBV20-1, the J gene TRBJ1-4; D gene ambiguous. Trimming shortened V by 2 bases and J by 3 bases, and 10 bases separated the two germline ends. Germline V gene sequence: CDR1 DFQATT, CDR2 SNEGSKA (reference sequence). CDR3 length: 14 residues. The CDR3 reads CSARRRAPNEKLFF. As DNA, the CDR3 is TGCAGTGCTAGAAGGAGGGCCCCTAATGAAAAACTGTTTTTT.

The chain uses TRBV25-1 and TRBJ1-4; D is unresolved. V was shortened by 3 bases and J by 4 bases, with 9 bases between the two germline ends. The CDR3 spans 14 residues. From germline, CDR1 is MGHDK and CDR2 SYGVNS. CDR3: CASSETDFNEKLFF. As DNA, the CDR3 is TGTGCCAGCAGTGAGACGGATTTTAATGAAAAACTGTTTTTT.

Worth noting for this clonotype: A read error may produce the germline difference seen at one junction end. V gene TRBV14 combines with J gene TRBJ1-4, with 7 bases fitting TRBD1. The CDR3 contains 14 residues. The germline V gene has CDR1 SGHDN and CDR2 FVKESK. The CDR3 here is CASSPGTVGEKLFF. Written as DNA, the CDR3 is TGTGCCAGCAGTCCCGGGACAGTAGGCGAAAAGCTGTTTTTT.

This clonotype was observed a handful of times. The chain carries TRBV30 and TRBJ1-4; the D is unclear. V lost 3 bases and J 7 bases, leaving 12 bases between the germline ends. The germline V gene has CDR1 GTSNPN and CDR2 SVGIG (reference sequence). CDR3 size: 13 residues. DNA of the CDR3: TGTGCCTGGAGCTCGATAAGAGGTGAAAAACTGTTTTTT. Translated, it gives CAWSSIRGEKLFF.

This clonotype was observed a handful of times. V and J are TRBV3-1 and TRBJ1-1; no definite D call. Between the trimmed V and J ends, which lost 4 bases and 6 bases, there was a span of 12 bases. The CDR3 covers 13 residues. The germline CDR1 and CDR2 sequences are LGHDT and YNNKEL (reference sequence). CDR3 in DNA: TGTGCCAGCAGCCTGAGAATGGATGCTGAAGCTTTCTTT. It codes for CASSLRMDAEAFF.

This clonotype was detected a few times. The gene calls are TRBV27 and TRBJ2-7, with D possibly matching TRBD1 (6 bases). CDR1 is MNHEY and CDR2 is SMNVEV in the germline V gene (reference sequence). The V end was cut by 3 bases, the J end by 3 bases, with 15 bases between. The CDR3 spans 15 residues. In DNA, the CDR3 is TGTGCCAGCAGTTTTGACAGGACACATTTCTACGAGCAGTACTTC. Its translation: CASSFDRTHFYEQYF.

The chain recombines TRBV2 with TRBJ1-5; possible D gene TRBD1, 6 bases. Trimming stripped 6 bases from V and 16 bases from J, with 22 bases between. CDR3 length: 13 amino acids. Germline lookup yields CDR1 SNHLY and CDR2 FYNNEI. CDR3 amino acids: CASREGEAGPHHF. DNA of the CDR3: TGTGCCAGCAGGGAGGGGGAGGCAGGGCCACATCATTTT.

This clonotype was counted ten times or more. The genes are TRBV15 and TRBJ1-2; tentatively, D is TRBD1 (6 bases). The length of the CDR3 is 17 residues. The germline gives CDR1 LNHNV, CDR2 YYDKDF (reference sequence). Trimming took off 0 bases at V and 6 bases at J, with 20 bases between the two ends. The CDR3 region is CATSRDAKRGLYNGYTF. The CDR3 nucleotides read TGTGCCACCAGCAGAGACGCGAAACGGGGGCTTTACAATGGCTACACCTTC. The variable domain in full, completed from reference TRBV15 and TRBJ1-2, reads DAMVIQNPRYQVTQFGKPVTLSCSQTLNHNVMYWYQQKSSQAPKLLFHYYDKDFNNEADTPDNFQSRRPNTSFCFLDIRSPGLGDTAMYLCATSRDAKRGLYNGYTFGSGTRLTVV.

Comments on this clonotype: This clone may be a read error of a much larger clone one base away. The rearrangement links TRBV7-3 to TRBJ2-7; TRBD1 might be the D (6 bases). Germline-derived CDR1 and CDR2 are SGHTA and FQGTGA. With 4 bases removed from V and 4 bases from J, the gap between germline ends came to 17 bases. The CDR3 consists of 15 residues. Written as DNA, the CDR3 is TGTGCCAGCAGCTCCCTCCCGGGACAAGGATACGAGCAGTACTTC. It is translated as CASSSLPGQGYEQYF. Full variable domain (missing parts from reference TRBV7-3 and TRBJ2-7): GAGVSQTPSNKVTEKGKYVELRCDPISGHTALYWYRQSLGQGPEFLIYFQGTGAADDSGLPNDRFFAVRPEGSVSTLKIQRTERGDSAVYLCASSSLPGQGYEQYFGPGTRLTVT.